These T cell receptor beta chains were read from a single sample in a study of blood T cell repertoires in COVID-19. The table came from immunoSEQ multiplex PCR; TCRdb's copy has only in-frame clones and leaves some out. The table lists approximately 350,000 clones, roughly 89% of them singletons. Sequencing was carried out using peripheral blood. The receptors here all came from a woman aged 18-29 years who had recovered from COVID-19. CDR3s include the opening cysteine and the closing phenylalanine or tryptophan. A D gene is named only where the DNA matches it firmly.

V,D,CDR3
TRBV4-1,TRBD2,CASSQEPLGLAGGTDTQYF
TRBV7-9,TRBD1,CASSRRRQGWENTGELFF
TRBV11-2,NA,CASSLGLGQETQYF
TRBV11-3,NA,CASSLDVAVGEDHGYTF
TRBV6-4,NA,CASSDSKGKNTEAFF
TRBV3-1/TRBV3-2,NA,CASSRGQAVYGYTF
TRBV19,NA,CASSIGVAANYGYTF
TRBV30,TRBD1,CAWNEEGGWYGYTF
TRBV9,TRBD2,CASSVATSGRSEQFF
TRBV29-1,NA,CSGGDVGGYTF
TRBV5-6,NA,CASSFRGNYGYTF
TRBV7-9,TRBD1,CASSRTGGNEKLFF
TRBV30,NA,CAWTLGSGTGELFF
TRBV5-4,TRBD1,CASSRGTGLNTEAFF
TRBV6-2/TRBV6-3,TRBD1,CASSYSRDRLYSYNEQFF
TRBV7-9,NA,CASSLLAIEQFF
TRBV19,NA,CASSIWGGSIQGEQFF
TRBV10-3,NA,CAISEPITPGSSGANVLTF
TRBV5-8,NA,CASSLVFGDSPISKLFF
TRBV7-2,TRBD2,CASSRGLAGSEQFF
TRBV10-3,TRBD2,CAIRSSGLAGMGYNEQFF
TRBV30,TRBD2,CAWTLWSGKTQYF
TRBV5-1,NA,CASSLESRFRGGELFF
TRBV19,TRBD1,CASSITGDDYGYTF
TRBV20-1,TRBD1,CSASPGQGLTQPQHF
TRBV3-1/TRBV3-2,NA,CASSGQRASNEQFF
TRBV6-5,TRBD1,CASRGTGGYNEQFF